This paragraph reports one T cell receptor beta chain. The antigen is not known. The V end lost 4 bases, the J end lost 0 bases, and 7 bases lay between the germline ends. Germline V CDR1 and CDR2: LNHDA, SQIVND (reference sequence). This CDR3 has 14 residues. Positively selected for CCR7, the CD45RO-negative cells used as naive CD8 cells excluded terminally differentiated effector memory CD45RA+ cells. Healthy and HIV-negative, the adult donors had no recent acute infections or vaccinations. The data stem from a study of shared clonotypes between healthy human individuals. General study findings and limits: Larger richness was generally estimated for naive than memory subsets. Non-shared clonotypes had lower generation probabilities than clonotypes shared by all four sorted-subset donors.

Libraries were prepared by immunoSEQ multiplex PCR; TCRdb keeps only in-frame clonotypes and omits some of them. The data hold around 2,100,000 clones, with just under 95% observed a single time. The sequence was obtained from a man aged 18 to 30 in good health. Material for sequencing was naive CD8+ T cells sorted from blood. This rearrangement joins TRBV19 to TRBJ1-3; a possible D gene is TRBD1 (5 bases). This chain's CDR3 is CASSTGVSGNTIYF. In DNA, the CDR3 is TGTGCCAGTAGTACGGGGGTCTCTGGAAACACCATATATTTT. Based on the CDR3 plus reference TRBV19 and TRBJ1-3, the full variable domain is DGGITQSPKYLFRKEGQNVTLSCEQNLNHDAMYWYRQDPGQGLRLIYYSQIVNDFQKGDIAEGYSVSREKKESFPLTVTSAQKNPTAFYLCASSTGVSGNTIYFGEGSWLTVV.